This entry lists 4 T cell receptor beta chains sequenced from one sample in a study of metastatic and nonmetastatic thyroid tumors. TCRdb reanalyzed the PCR reads with MiXCR. In the table there are approximately 8,000 clones, roughly 24% of which are singletons. Patients underwent thyroid surgery, and none had received any treatment before it. The material sequenced was adjacent normal tissue. Receptor source: a female donor with papillary thyroid cancer or a benign thyroid nodule (not recorded which). Some clones in this sample may be carry-over from other donors' samples.

This clone has a handful of counts. The chain employs TRBV20-1 and TRBJ2-3; a possible D gene is TRBD1 (5 bases). The V end was cut by 0 bases, the J end by 1 base, with 11 bases between. Germline CDR1 DFQATT, CDR2 SNEGSKA (reference sequence). The CDR3 sequence is 15 residues long. Here the CDR3 reads CSARDRVKGTDTQYF. In DNA, the CDR3 is TGCAGTGCTAGAGACAGGGTTAAAGGCACAGATACGCAGTATTTT.

This chain links TRBV28 with TRBJ1-1, with TRBD1 matching over 7 bases. Germline V lookup: CDR1 MDHEN, CDR2 SYDVKM. The CDR3 totals 15 residues. V was clipped by 3 bases and J by 2 bases; unmatched bases: 6. CDR3 sequence reads: CASSLVYRGNTEAFF. Written as DNA, the CDR3 is TGTGCCAGCAGTTTGGTGTACAGGGGAAACACTGAAGCTTTCTTT.

The chain is built from TRBV7-6 and TRBJ1-2; D might be TRBD1 (5 bases). Between the trimmed V and J ends, which lost 0 bases and 6 bases, there was a span of 17 bases. Looked up from germline, CDR1 is SGHVS and CDR2 is FNYEAQ. The CDR3 length is 16 residues. The CDR3 DNA reads TGTGCCAGCAGCTTAGCGTTTGGGGCAGGGTTCGATGGCTACACCTTC. Translating gives CASSLAFGAGFDGYTF.

The table lists this clone with many counts. Since a much larger clone is just one base distant, this may be a read error. This rearrangement joins TRBV12-3 or TRBV12-4 to TRBJ1-1; 9 bases line up with TRBD1. CDR3 length: 14 residues. CDR3 protein: CASRRTGEYTGAFF. The CDR3 DNA reads as TGTGCCAGCAGGAGGACAGGGGAATACACTGGAGCTTTCTTT.